These T cell receptor beta chains were read from a single sample in a study of metastatic and nonmetastatic thyroid tumors. TCRdb reanalyzed the PCR reads via MiXCR. Here the sample spans about 53,000 clones, approximately 20% being singletons. The sequencing sample was made of blood. Source of these receptors: a female donor with papillary thyroid cancer or a benign thyroid nodule (not recorded which). Some clones in this sample may be carry-over from other donors' samples. The CDR3 runs from the conserved cysteine through the conserved F or W. The order of the fields is clone size, J gene, D gene, V gene, CDR3 protein, CDR3 DNA. D genes are given only for firm matches. Expanded clones get a size class; other rows say once, few or many, or leave the size out.

clone size: .
J gene: TRBJ2-5
D gene: .
V gene: TRBV2
CDR3 protein: CASSAPGARNSSETQYF
CDR3 DNA: TGTGCCAGCAGTGCCCCCGGGGCTCGGAACTCTAGCGAGACCCAGTACTTC

clone size: many
J gene: TRBJ1-2
D gene: .
V gene: TRBV30
CDR3 protein: CAYWTTQRLLSDGYTF
CDR3 DNA: TGTGCCTACTGGACGACCCAGAGGCTCCTCTCGGATGGCTACACCTTC

clone size: .
J gene: TRBJ1-5
D gene: .
V gene: TRBV6-2/TRBV6-3
CDR3 protein: CARSYAMTVVKPQHF
CDR3 DNA: TGTGCCAGGAGTTATGCGATGACGGTAGTGAAGCCCCAGCATTTT

clone size: many
J gene: TRBJ1-5
D gene: .
V gene: TRBV28
CDR3 protein: CASSYGRDNQPQHF
CDR3 DNA: TGTGCCAGCAGTTATGGACGGGACAATCAGCCCCAGCATTTT

clone size: .
J gene: TRBJ2-7
D gene: TRBD2
V gene: TRBV11-2
CDR3 protein: CASSYIRTSGLSRVYEQYF
CDR3 DNA: TGTGCCAGCAGCTACATTAGGACTAGCGGGCTCTCACGGGTATACGAGCAGTACTTC

clone size: many
J gene: TRBJ1-2
D gene: TRBD1
V gene: TRBV9
CDR3 protein: CASSAGQGSYGYTF
CDR3 DNA: TGTGCCAGCAGCGCCGGACAGGGGAGCTATGGCTACACCTTC

clone size: many
J gene: TRBJ1-3
D gene: .
V gene: TRBV7-6
CDR3 protein: CASSSTSSGNTIYF
CDR3 DNA: TGTGCCAGCAGCTCAACTTCCTCTGGAAACACCATATATTTT

clone size: medium-sized
J gene: TRBJ1-2
D gene: .
V gene: TRBV6-1
CDR3 protein: CASSERGDSTGYTF
CDR3 DNA: TGTGCCAGCAGTGAAAGGGGAGACAGTACAGGCTACACCTTC

clone size: many
J gene: TRBJ2-1
D gene: TRBD1
V gene: TRBV20-1
CDR3 protein: CSARDRPGALYEQFF
CDR3 DNA: TGCAGTGCTAGGGACAGGCCCGGGGCTCTTTATGAGCAGTTCTTC

clone size: many
J gene: TRBJ1-6
D gene: .
V gene: TRBV28
CDR3 protein: CASRDTTGFNSPLHF
CDR3 DNA: TGTGCCAGCAGGGATACTACGGGGTTTAATTCACCCCTCCACTTT

clone size: many
J gene: TRBJ1-2
D gene: .
V gene: TRBV7-9
CDR3 protein: CASSLDRQGIQGYTF
CDR3 DNA: TGTGCCAGCAGCTTAGATAGGCAGGGGATCCAAGGCTACACCTTC

clone size: .
J gene: TRBJ1-6
D gene: .
V gene: TRBV5-1
CDR3 protein: CASSPDGGSYNSHIHF
CDR3 DNA: TGCGCCAGCAGCCCGGACGGGGGCTCCTATAATTCACACATCCACTTT

clone size: many
J gene: TRBJ2-7
D gene: TRBD2
V gene: TRBV20-1
CDR3 protein: CSAGGRRGLAGGFRIYDEQYF
CDR3 DNA: TGCAGTGCGGGGGGGAGGAGAGGACTAGCGGGAGGGTTCCGTATCTACGACGAGCAGTACTTC

clone size: .
J gene: TRBJ2-7
D gene: TRBD2
V gene: TRBV18
CDR3 protein: CASSPGQGGAYEQYF
CDR3 DNA: TGTGCCAGCTCACCAGGCCAGGGAGGGGCCTACGAGCAGTACTTC

clone size: many
J gene: TRBJ1-5
D gene: .
V gene: TRBV11-2
CDR3 protein: CASSLAHNQPQHF
CDR3 DNA: TGTGCCAGCAGCTTAGCACACAATCAGCCCCAGCATTTT

clone size: many
J gene: TRBJ1-1
D gene: TRBD1
V gene: TRBV30
CDR3 protein: CASDRGADTEAFF
CDR3 DNA: TGTGCCTCAGACAGGGGTGCAGACACTGAAGCTTTCTTT